What follows describes a single T cell receptor (beta chain). Using immunoSEQ multiplex PCR, the repertoire was profiled, and TCRdb retains in-frame clones only, with some absent. Here the sample spans roughly 200,000 clones, about 93% being singletons. The sample belongs to a study of T cell responses to AZD1222 COVID-19 vaccine. The clonotype originates from an adult in good health. The specimen comprised peripheral blood, sampled on day 0 of MenACWY control vaccination.

The CDR3 DNA is TGTGCCAGCAGTTTAAGGCTCGGGAATGGCTACACCTTC. Translated: CASSLRLGNGYTF. The chain recombines TRBV12-3 or TRBV12-4 with TRBJ1-2, with D unclear. Trimming left V 2 bases short and J 6 bases short, with 10 bases between. The CDR3 totals 13 residues.